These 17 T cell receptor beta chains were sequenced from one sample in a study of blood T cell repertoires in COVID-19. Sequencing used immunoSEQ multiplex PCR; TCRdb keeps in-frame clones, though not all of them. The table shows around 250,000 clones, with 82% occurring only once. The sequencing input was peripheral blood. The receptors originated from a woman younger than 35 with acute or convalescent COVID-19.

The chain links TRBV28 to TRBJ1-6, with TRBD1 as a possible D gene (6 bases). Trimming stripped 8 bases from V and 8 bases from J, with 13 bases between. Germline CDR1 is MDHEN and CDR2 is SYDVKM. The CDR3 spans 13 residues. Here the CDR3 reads CASGTQTHSPLHF. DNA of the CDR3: TGTGCCAGCGGGACACAGACGCATTCACCCCTCCACTTT.

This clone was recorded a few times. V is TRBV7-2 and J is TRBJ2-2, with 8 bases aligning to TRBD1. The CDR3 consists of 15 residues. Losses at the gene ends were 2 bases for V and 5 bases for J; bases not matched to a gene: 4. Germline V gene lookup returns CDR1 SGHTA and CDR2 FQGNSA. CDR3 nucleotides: TGTGCCAGCAGCTTACAGGGGGCCCTGACCGGGGAGCTGTTTTTT. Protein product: CASSLQGALTGELFF.

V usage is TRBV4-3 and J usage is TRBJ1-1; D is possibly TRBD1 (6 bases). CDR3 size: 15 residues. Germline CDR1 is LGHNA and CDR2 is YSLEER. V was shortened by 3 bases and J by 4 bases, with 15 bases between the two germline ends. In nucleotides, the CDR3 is TGCGCCAGCAGCCAGGGGACACGGAGGACCACTGAAGCTTTCTTT. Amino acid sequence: CASSQGTRRTTEAFF.

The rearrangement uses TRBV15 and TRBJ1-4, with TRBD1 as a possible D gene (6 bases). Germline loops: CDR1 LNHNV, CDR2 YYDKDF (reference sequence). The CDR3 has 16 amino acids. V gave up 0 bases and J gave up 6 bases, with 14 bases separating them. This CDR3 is CATSRDGGGGYEKLFF. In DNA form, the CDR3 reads TGTGCCACCAGCAGAGATGGGGGGGGCGGTTATGAAAAACTGTTTTTT.

The CDR3 loop is CASSSPVAGDSNEQFF. Written as DNA, the CDR3 is TGTGCCAGCAGTTCCCCCGTGGCGGGGGATAGCAATGAGCAGTTCTTC. The chain links TRBV28 to TRBJ2-1; TRBD2 matches 7 bases. With V trimmed by 4 bases and J by 6 bases, 12 bases remained unmatched. There are 16 residues in the CDR3. CDR1 is MDHEN, CDR2 SYDVKM, per germline.

The CDR3 coding sequence is TGTGCCAGCAGTCTAATAGGGGGAAGTCAATCCTACAATGAGCAGTTCTTC. It is translated as CASSLIGGSQSYNEQFF. V and J are TRBV6-6 and TRBJ2-1; perhaps TRBD1 as D (6 bases). This CDR3 spans 17 amino acids. Trimming removed 5 bases at V and 1 base at J, with 18 bases between. Germline-derived CDR1 and CDR2 are MNHNY and SVGAGI (reference sequence).

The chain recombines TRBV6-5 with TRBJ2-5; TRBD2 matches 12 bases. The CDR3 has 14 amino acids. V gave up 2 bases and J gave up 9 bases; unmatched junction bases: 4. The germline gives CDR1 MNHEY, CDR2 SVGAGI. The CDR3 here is CASSYLAGGGSQYF. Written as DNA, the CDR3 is TGTGCCAGCAGTTACCTAGCGGGAGGGGGGTCCCAGTACTTC.

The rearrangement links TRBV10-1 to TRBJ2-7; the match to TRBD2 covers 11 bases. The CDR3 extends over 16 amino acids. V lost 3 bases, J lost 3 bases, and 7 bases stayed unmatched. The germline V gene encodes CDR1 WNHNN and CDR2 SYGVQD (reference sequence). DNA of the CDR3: TGCGCCAGCAGTGAAGTGTCTAGCGGGAGGATCTACGAGCAGTACTTC. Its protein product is CASSEVSSGRIYEQYF.

The CDR3 nucleotides read TGTGCCAGCAGTGAAGGCGGGTATCTTAATTCACCCCTCCACTTT. Its translation: CASSEGGYLNSPLHF. The chain joins TRBV6-1 to TRBJ1-6; D uncertain. Deletions cut 1 base from V and 6 bases from J, with 10 bases between. Germline V gives CDR1 MNHNS, CDR2 SASEGT. CDR3 length equals 15 residues.

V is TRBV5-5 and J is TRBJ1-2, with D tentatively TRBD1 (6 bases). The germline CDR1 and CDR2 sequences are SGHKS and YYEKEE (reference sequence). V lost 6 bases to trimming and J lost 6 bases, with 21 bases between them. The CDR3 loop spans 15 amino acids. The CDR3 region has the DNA TGTGCCAGCACGGCGACAGGACATTCTTCTAATGGCTACACCTTC. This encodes CASTATGHSSNGYTF. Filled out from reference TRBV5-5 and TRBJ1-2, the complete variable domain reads DAGVTQSPTHLIKTRGQQVTLRCSPISGHKSVSWYQQVLGQGPQFIFQYYEKEERGRGNFPDRFSARQFPNYSSELNVNALLLGDSALYLCASTATGHSSNGYTFGSGTRLTVV.

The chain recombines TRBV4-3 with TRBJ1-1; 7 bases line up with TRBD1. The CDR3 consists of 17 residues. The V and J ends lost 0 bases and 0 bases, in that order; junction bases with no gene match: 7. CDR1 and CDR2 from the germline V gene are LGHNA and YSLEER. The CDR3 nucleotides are TGCGCCAGCAGCCAAGATCGGGGGACAGCCTTGAACACTGAAGCTTTCTTT. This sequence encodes CASSQDRGTALNTEAFF.

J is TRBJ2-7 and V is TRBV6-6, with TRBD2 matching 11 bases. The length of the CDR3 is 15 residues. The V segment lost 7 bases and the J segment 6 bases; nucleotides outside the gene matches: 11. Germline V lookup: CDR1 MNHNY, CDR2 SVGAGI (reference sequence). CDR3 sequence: CASNLASGRPPEQYF. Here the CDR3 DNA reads TGTGCCAGCAATCTTGCTAGCGGGAGGCCGCCCGAGCAGTACTTC.

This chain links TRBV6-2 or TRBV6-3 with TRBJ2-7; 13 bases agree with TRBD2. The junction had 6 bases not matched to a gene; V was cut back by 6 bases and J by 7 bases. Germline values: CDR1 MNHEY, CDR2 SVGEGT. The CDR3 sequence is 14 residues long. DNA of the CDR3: TGTGCCAGCAGCGGACTAGCGGGAGCCGGGGAGCAGTACTTC. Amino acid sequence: CASSGLAGAGEQYF.

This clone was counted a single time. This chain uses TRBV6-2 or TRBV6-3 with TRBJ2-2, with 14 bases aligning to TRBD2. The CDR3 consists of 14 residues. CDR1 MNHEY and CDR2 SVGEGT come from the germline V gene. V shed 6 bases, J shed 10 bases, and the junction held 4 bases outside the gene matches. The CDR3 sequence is CASSGLAGGAELFF. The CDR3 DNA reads TGTGCCAGCAGCGGACTAGCGGGAGGAGCGGAGCTGTTTTTT.

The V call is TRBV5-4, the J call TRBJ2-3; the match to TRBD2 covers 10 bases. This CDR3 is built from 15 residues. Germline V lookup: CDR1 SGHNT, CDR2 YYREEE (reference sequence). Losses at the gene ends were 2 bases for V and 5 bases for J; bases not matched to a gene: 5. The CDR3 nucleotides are TGTGCCAGCAGCTTCACTAGGACTAGCGGAGATACGCAGTATTTT. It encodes CASSFTRTSGDTQYF.

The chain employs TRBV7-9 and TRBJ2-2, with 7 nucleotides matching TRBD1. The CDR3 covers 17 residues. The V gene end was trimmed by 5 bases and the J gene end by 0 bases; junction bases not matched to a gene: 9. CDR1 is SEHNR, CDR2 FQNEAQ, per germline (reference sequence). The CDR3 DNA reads TGTGCCAGCAGCCTCGGACAGACAGGGACGAACACCGGGGAGCTGTTTTTT. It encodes CASSLGQTGTNTGELFF.

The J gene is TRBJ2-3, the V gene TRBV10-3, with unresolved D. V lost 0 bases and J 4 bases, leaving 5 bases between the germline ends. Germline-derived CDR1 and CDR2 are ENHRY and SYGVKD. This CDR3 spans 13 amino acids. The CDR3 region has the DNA TGTGCCATCAGTGAGTCTTTAGCAGATACGCAGTATTTT. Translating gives CAISESLADTQYF.